The 10 T cell receptor beta chains reported below all come from one sample, sequenced in a study of neurological immune-mediated disorders. Noted time point: longitudinal time-point 1 (baseline). TCRdb re-analysed the 5' RACE reads in MiXCR, keeping a single row per CDR3 protein. Of some 38,000 distinct CDR3 sequences listed, more than 3% are singletons. The sequencing input was PBMCs. These TCRs come from a woman aged 55-70 years with multiple sclerosis.

This clonotype came up many times. The chain links TRBV15 to TRBJ1-2; D is unresolved. Between the trimmed V and J ends, which lost 3 bases and 2 bases, there was a span of 7 bases. This CDR3 is built from 13 residues. Germline CDR1 is LNHNV and CDR2 is YYDKDF (reference sequence). Written as DNA, the CDR3 is TGTGCCACCAGCAGTCAGGCGAACTATGGCTACACCTTC. This encodes CATSSQANYGYTF.

This clonotype was found many times. The chain combines TRBV3-1 with TRBJ2-1, with 11 bases that match TRBD2. Trimming removed 3 bases from V and 4 bases from J; junction bases left unmatched: 2. The germline V gene encodes CDR1 LGHDT and CDR2 YNNKEL (reference sequence). The CDR3 has 15 residues. CDR3 sequence (DNA): TGTGCCAGCAGCCAGACTAGCGGGGTATACAATGAGCAGTTCTTC. It specifies CASSQTSGVYNEQFF.

This clonotype was observed at least ten times. CDR3 DNA sequence: TGTGCCAGCACTTCCAGTGGGGCCGACACCGGGGAGCTGTTTTTT. It translates to CASTSSGADTGELFF. The rearrangement uses TRBV2 and TRBJ2-2, with D possibly being TRBD1 (5 bases). Trimming left V 7 bases short and J 3 bases short, with 15 bases between. CDR3 length equals 15 residues. Germline V gene sequence: CDR1 SNHLY, CDR2 FYNNEI. The whole variable domain, filled in from reference TRBV2 and TRBJ2-2, reads EPEVTQTPSHQVTQMGQEVILRCVPISNHLYFYWYRQILGQKVEFLVSFYNNEISEKSEIFDDQFSVERPDGSNFTLKIRSTKLEDSAMYFCASTSSGADTGELFFGEGSRLTVL.

This clonotype was found many times. The J gene is TRBJ1-4, the V gene TRBV5-1, with TRBD1 matching 8 bases. Germline values: CDR1 SGHRS, CDR2 YFSETQ. The length of the CDR3 is 15 residues. V trimming: 1 base; J trimming: 3 bases; junction bases outside the gene matches: 2. The CDR3 spells CASSLTTGANEKLFF. CDR3 sequence (DNA): TGCGCCAGCAGCTTGACGACAGGGGCTAATGAAAAACTGTTTTTT.

This clonotype has at least ten counts. This CDR3 is CASVPGQGFYGYTF. The CDR3 DNA reads as TGTGCCAGCGTGCCGGGACAGGGTTTCTATGGCTACACCTTC. J is TRBJ1-2 and V is TRBV12-3 or TRBV12-4; TRBD1 aligns across 9 bases. The CDR3 is 14 residues long. V shed 8 bases, J shed 4 bases, and the junction held 8 bases outside the gene matches.

Many counts were recorded for this clonotype. The chain has TRBV7-9 and TRBJ2-5, with 8 bases lining up with TRBD2. The V gene end was trimmed by 7 bases and the J gene end by 4 bases; junction bases not matched to a gene: 11. Germline loops: CDR1 SEHNR, CDR2 FQNEAQ (reference sequence). The CDR3 spans 15 residues. In nucleotides, the CDR3 is TGTGCCAGCAACCGTTTGCCGGGGGGGTCAGAGACCCAGTACTTC. Translating gives CASNRLPGGSETQYF.

This clonotype was detected ten times or more. V usage is TRBV5-1 and J usage is TRBJ2-2, with 7 positions matching TRBD2. CDR1 and CDR2 from the germline V gene are SGHRS and YFSETQ. The CDR3 totals 14 residues. Unmatched junction bases numbered 1, after V lost 5 bases and J lost 0 bases. This CDR3 reads CASRLAPNTGELFF. In DNA, the CDR3 is TGCGCCAGCAGACTAGCGCCGAACACCGGGGAGCTGTTTTTT.

This clonotype was seen ten or more times. The rearrangement joins TRBV5-1 to TRBJ1-2, with 7 bases identical to TRBD1. From germline, CDR1 is SGHRS and CDR2 YFSETQ. This CDR3 region has 15 residues. J lost 2 bases, V lost 3 bases, and 7 bases had no gene match. CDR3 sequence: CASSSGLDRNYGYTF. The CDR3 nucleotides read TGCGCCAGCAGCTCAGGGCTGGACAGGAACTATGGCTACACCTTC.

This clonotype was counted many times. The V gene is TRBV20-1, the J gene TRBJ1-6, with D unclear. The CDR3 extends over 13 amino acids. The V gene's germline CDR1 is DFQATT and CDR2 SNEGSKA (reference sequence). Trimming took off 3 bases at V and 5 bases at J, with 8 bases between the two ends. DNA of the CDR3: TGCAGTGCTAGCGGGATAAATAATTCACCCCTCCACTTT. It is translated as CSASGINNSPLHF.

This clonotype was seen many times. This rearrangement joins TRBV18 to TRBJ1-2, with D maybe TRBD1 (6 bases). The ends were cut back, 6 bases at V and 7 bases at J, with 15 bases in the middle. CDR3 length: 13 residues. Germline CDR1 KGHSH, CDR2 LQKENI. In DNA, the CDR3 is TGTGCCAGCTCTCCCAGTTGGACAGCTGGCTACACCTTC. Translated, it gives CASSPSWTAGYTF.